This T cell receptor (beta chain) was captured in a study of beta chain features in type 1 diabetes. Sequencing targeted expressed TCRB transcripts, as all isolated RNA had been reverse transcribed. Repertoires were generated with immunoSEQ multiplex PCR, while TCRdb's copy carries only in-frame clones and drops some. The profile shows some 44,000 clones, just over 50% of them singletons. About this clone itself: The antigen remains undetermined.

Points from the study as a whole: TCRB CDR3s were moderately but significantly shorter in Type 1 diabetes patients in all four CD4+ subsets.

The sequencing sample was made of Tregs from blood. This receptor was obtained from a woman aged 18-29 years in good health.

CDR3 coding DNA: TGTGCCAGCAGCTTAACTCAGGGGGCAGGCTATGGCTACACCTTC. It yields the protein CASSLTQGAGYGYTF. The V call is TRBV7-9, the J call TRBJ1-2, with 8 nucleotides matching TRBD1. This CDR3 region has 15 residues. Per the germline V gene, CDR1 is SEHNR and CDR2 is FQNEAQ (reference sequence). V dropped 2 bases and J dropped 4; count of bases not matched to a gene: 6.